This T cell receptor beta chain was retrieved from a study of T cell responses to AZD1222 COVID-19 vaccine. Points from the study as a whole: The breadth and depth of Spike-specific TCRs increased once two AZD1222 doses had been given. Clonal diversity may have been underestimated, and the donors were mostly white British, with more females than males.

Here immunoSEQ multiplex PCR was the method, and the copy in TCRdb shows in-frame clones only, minus some. The profile shows some 95,000 clones, around nine tenths of them singletons. The CDR3 is 14 amino acids. Germline assignment: CDR1 MNHEY and CDR2 SMNVEV (reference sequence). V gave up 10 bases and J gave up 0 bases; unmatched junction bases: 7. Note on this clone: The antigen is unknown.

Pooling was applied to second doses at about 4 or about 12 weeks. The specimen was peripheral blood, collected 28 days after the second AZD1222 dose. This receptor was identified in an adult who received the AZD1222 COVID-19 vaccine. The V and J genes are TRBV27 and TRBJ1-2; TRBD1 matches at 8 bases. In DNA form, the CDR3 reads TGTGCCACGCGGACAGGGCCTACTAACTATGGCTACACCTTC. Protein: CATRTGPTNYGYTF.